This T cell receptor (beta chain) derives from a study of a mutant IDH1 vaccine in newly diagnosed glioma. Study-level information: With temozolomide cycles, or 4-6 weeks after radiotherapy alone, vaccination was started. The therapy given earlier, which was standard therapy, consisted of radiotherapy, temozolomide, or both, and most of the patients received both.

Comment on this clone: Antigen: not known.

The germline V gene has CDR1 KGHSH and CDR2 LQKENI. The ends were cut back, 6 bases at V and 10 bases at J, with 16 bases in the middle. This CDR3 spans 13 amino acids. Profiled with immunoSEQ multiplex PCR; TCRdb holds only in-frame clones, not every one. The sample records some 42,000 clones, about three quarters being singletons. Specified time point: week 23, last vaccination. Vaccinated patients received 300 ug of mutant IDH1 20-mer peptide per dose, with topical imiquimod. New WHO grade 3 or 4 IDH1-mutant, ATRX-lost astrocytomas were present in all donors. The V call is TRBV18, the J call TRBJ2-1, with D unresolved. The clonotype originates from a man between 45 and 60 years old with glioma. The sample in question was PBMCs, obtained from a glioma patient whose treatment included an IDH1 peptide vaccine. The CDR3 protein is CASSLSEDLEQFF. The CDR3 region has the DNA TGTGCCAGCTCCCTCTCCGAGGATCTAGAGCAGTTCTTC.